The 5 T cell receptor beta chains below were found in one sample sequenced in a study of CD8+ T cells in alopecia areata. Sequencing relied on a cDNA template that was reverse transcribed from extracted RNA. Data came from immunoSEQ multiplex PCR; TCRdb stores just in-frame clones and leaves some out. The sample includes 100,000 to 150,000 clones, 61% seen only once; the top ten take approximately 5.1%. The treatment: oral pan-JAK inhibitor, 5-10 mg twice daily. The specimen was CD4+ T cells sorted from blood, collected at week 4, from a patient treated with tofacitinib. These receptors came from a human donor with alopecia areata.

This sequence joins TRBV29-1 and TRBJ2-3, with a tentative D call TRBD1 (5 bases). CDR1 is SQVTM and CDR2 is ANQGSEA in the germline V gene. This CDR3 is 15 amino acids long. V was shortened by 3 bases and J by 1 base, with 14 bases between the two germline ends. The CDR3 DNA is TGCAGCGTTGACCTGATTGGGGCCGGCACAGATACGCAGTATTTT. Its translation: CSVDLIGAGTDTQYF.

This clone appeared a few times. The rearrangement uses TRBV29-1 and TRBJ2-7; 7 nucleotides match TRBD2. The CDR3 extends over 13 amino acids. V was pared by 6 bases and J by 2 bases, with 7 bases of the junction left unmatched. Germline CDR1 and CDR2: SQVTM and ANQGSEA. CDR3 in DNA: TGCAGCGTCGAGGTTCGGGGGGCCTACGAGCAGTACTTC. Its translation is CSVEVRGAYEQYF.

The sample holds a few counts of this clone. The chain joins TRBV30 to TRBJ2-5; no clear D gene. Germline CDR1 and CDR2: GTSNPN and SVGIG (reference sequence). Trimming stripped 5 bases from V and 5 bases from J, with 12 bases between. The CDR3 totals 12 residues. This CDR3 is CAWGTPRETQYF. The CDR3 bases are TGTGCCTGGGGAACCCCCCGGGAGACCCAGTACTTC.

The CDR3 DNA is TGTGCCAGCAGCTCCCGGACAGACCGGAATTCACCCCTCCACTTT. Residues: CASSSRTDRNSPLHF. This chain links TRBV7-8 with TRBJ1-6, with D possibly being TRBD1 (6 bases). Germline V CDR1 and CDR2: SGHVS, FQNEAQ. This CDR3 region has 15 residues. Deletions cut 4 bases from V and 7 bases from J, with 14 bases between.

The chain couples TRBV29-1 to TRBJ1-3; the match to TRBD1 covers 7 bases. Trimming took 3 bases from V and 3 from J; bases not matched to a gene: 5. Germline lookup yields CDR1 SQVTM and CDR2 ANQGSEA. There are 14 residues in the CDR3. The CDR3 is CSVDVTGVGNTIYF. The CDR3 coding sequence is TGCAGCGTTGATGTCACAGGGGTTGGAAACACCATATATTTT.